This paragraph reports one TCR beta chain. Its antigen remains unidentified. Qualities for individual bases were not recorded, and no much larger clone is one base off. Profiling of TCR beta VDJ combinations and CDR3 sequences used genomic DNA as the template. An Illumina HiSeq 2000 was the platform used for TCR repertoire sequencing. In the paper's pipeline: Repertoire assessment relied on Simpson's diversity index, CDR3 size and DJ length profiles, and TRBV/TRBJ rearrangement plots. The most abundant DNA sequence in the deep sequencing data was defined as the immunodominant clone. CDR3 amino acid sequences were checked for sharing between subjects and were compared against published repertoires and the VDJdb database. TCRdb reprocessed the public reads (quality trimming at Q25 with fastp, clone calling with MiXCR) and kept in-frame beta chains. Identical CDR3 proteins give one entry, which carries the most common genes and DNA. The V and J calls here are based on TCRdb, not the publication. This sample lists about 170,000 distinct CDR3 sequences; about 60% were detected once. Clones ranked in the top ten supply about 41% of the sample.

The data originate from a study of CD8+CD57+ T cells in acquired aplastic anemia listed by TCRdb under 2018. For the study in its entirety: A mean of around 3.3 ug of DNA, ranging from roughly 0.2 to 27.4 ug, was extracted from sorted CD4+ and CD8+ cells. Mean read counts for healthy donor samples were about 10 million for CD4+ cells and 11.0 million for CD8+ cells. Overall study outcomes, separate from this receptor: Twenty-nine CD8+ CDR3 sequences were found in both patients and controls but appeared to be highly expressed in patients and within the immunodominant clones of the patients. Patients and healthy controls showed no significant difference in CD8+ Simpson's diversity (P=0.060).

There are 15 amino acids in the CDR3, from cysteine to phenylalanine inclusive. The only DNA kept is the CDR3, 45 bases in frame from the first base. Based on the germline V gene, the CDR1 and CDR2 sequences are SGHTS and YDEGEE. Germline trimming: 4 bases from V, 9 bases from J; junction bases outside gene matches: 12. In the study, sorted CD4+ and CD8+ blood T cells from patients with severe aplastic anemia and from healthy subjects underwent deep sequencing of TCR repertoires. Ficoll-Paque density gradient centrifugation was used to isolate peripheral blood mononuclear cells. CD4+ and CD8+ T cells were sorted by FACS or magnetic beads before DNA extraction.

The chain uses TRBV5-8 and TRBJ2-7, and 11 junctional nucleotides match TRBD1. The TCR originated in a human donor in good health. Sequenced material: sorted CD4+, CD8+, or CD8+CD57+ T cells (not recorded which) from PBMCs. At the DNA level, the sequence is TGTGCCAGCAGCATGGGGACAGGGGGGGGTGCTGGGCAGTACTTC. It translates as CASSMGTGGGAGQYF. The full variable domain, with segments outside the CDR3 supplied by the reference TRBV5-8 and TRBJ2-7 proteins, appears as EAGVTQSPTHLIKTRGQQATLRCSPISGHTSVYWYQQALGLGLQFLLWYDEGEERNRGNFPPRFSGRQFPNYSSELNVNALELEDSALYLCASSMGTGGGAGQYFGPGTRLTVT.